This TCR beta chain emerged from a study of blood T cell repertoires in COVID-19. The V end lost 3 bases, the J end lost 5 bases, and 14 bases lay between the germline ends. CDR1 SGHNT and CDR2 YENEEA come from the germline V gene. This CDR3 contains 14 residues. TCRdb's table, derived via immunoSEQ multiplex PCR, lists solely in-frame clones and lacks some. The sample shows 210,000 or so clones, 84% of them seen only once. The sequenced sample consisted of peripheral blood. The TCR sequence derives from a woman in her seventies with active or convalescent COVID-19. The rearrangement joins TRBV11-3 to TRBJ2-7; TRBD2 is a possible D gene (6 bases). CDR3 nucleotide sequence: TGTGCCAGCAGCTTCGGAGGGGAGAGGGACGAGCAGTACTTC. This sequence encodes CASSFGGERDEQYF.